Listed below are T cell receptor beta chains from one sample, sequenced in a study of shared clonotypes between healthy human individuals. TCRdb's table, derived via immunoSEQ multiplex PCR, lists solely in-frame clones and lacks some. The data contain 1.5 million to 2.5 million clones, about 95% of them singletons. Sample: naive CD8+ T cells sorted from blood. These receptors were obtained from a man in his late teens or twenties in good health. Both conserved end residues are part of each CDR3. The D gene is left open where the match is weak. Expanded clones get a size class; other rows say once, few or many, or leave the size out.

CASSSLLYYGYTF,TGTGCCAGCAGTTCGCTATTATACTATGGCTACACCTTC,TRBV27,-,-,TRBJ1-2
CASSQGPKGGANVLTF,TGCGCCAGCAGCCAAGGGCCTAAGGGAGGGGCCAACGTCCTGACTTTC,TRBV4-3,-,-,TRBJ2-6
CASSILEFWGTVNTGELFF,TGTGCCAGTAGTATATTAGAGTTTTGGGGGACTGTGAACACCGGGGAGCTGTTTTTT,TRBV19,-,-,TRBJ2-2
CASSFGINNEQFF,TGTGCCAGCAGTTTTGGGATCAACAATGAGCAGTTCTTC,TRBV28,-,-,TRBJ2-1
CASSQNQGLDEQYF,TGCGCCAGCAGCCAAAATCAGGGGCTCGACGAGCAGTACTTC,TRBV4-1,-,-,TRBJ2-7
CASSSGFGEQFF,TGTGCCAGCAGCTCGGGGTTTGGTGAGCAGTTCTTC,TRBV7-9,-,-,TRBJ2-1
CASSLAGGPYDEQFF,TGTGCCAGCTCACTAGCGGGGGGCCCCTATGATGAGCAGTTCTTC,TRBV18,TRBD2,-,TRBJ2-1
CASSVGTSYNEQFF,TGTGCCAGCAGCGTAGGGACTAGTTACAATGAGCAGTTCTTC,TRBV9,TRBD2,-,TRBJ2-1
CASSLGEAHEQYF,TGTGCCAGCAGCTTGGGAGAGGCGCACGAGCAGTACTTC,TRBV5-6,-,-,TRBJ2-7
CAISELGLAGYEQYF,TGTGCCATCAGTGAGTTGGGACTAGCGGGCTACGAGCAGTACTTC,TRBV10-3,TRBD2,-,TRBJ2-7
CASSQDSGYEQYF,TGCGCCAGCAGCCAAGATTCAGGCTACGAGCAGTACTTC,TRBV4-3,-,few,TRBJ2-7
CASSESFAGYEQFF,TGCGCCAGCAGTGAGTCGTTCGCGGGGTATGAGCAGTTCTTC,TRBV10-2,-,-,TRBJ2-1
CASSTGHREASPLHF,TGTGCCAGCAGTACGGGACACCGGGAGGCTTCACCCCTCCACTTT,TRBV6-4,-,-,TRBJ1-6
CASSVLQGFTGELFF,TGTGCCAGCAGCGTCCTACAGGGGTTCACCGGGGAGCTGTTTTTT,TRBV7-8,TRBD1,once,TRBJ2-2
CASSSGPFTNEKLFF,TGTGCCAGCAGCTCTGGTCCGTTCACTAATGAAAAACTGTTTTTT,TRBV5-6,-,-,TRBJ1-4
CASGEDTQYF,TGTGCCAGCGGGGAGGATACGCAGTATTTT,TRBV6-6,-,-,TRBJ2-3
CASSPETGELFF,TGCGCCAGCAGTCCTGAGACAGGGGAGCTGTTTTTT,TRBV10-2,-,-,TRBJ2-2
CASSFGTGLLTQYF,TGTGCCAGCAGCTTCGGGACAGGGCTTCTCACCCAGTACTTC,TRBV5-6,TRBD1,-,TRBJ2-5
CASSLLGLALTPTDTQYF,TGTGCCAGCAGTTTATTGGGACTAGCACTTACACCCACAGATACGCAGTATTTT,TRBV27,TRBD2,-,TRBJ2-3
CASRARGQGNGYTF,TGTGCCAGCAGAGCGAGAGGACAGGGCAATGGCTACACCTTC,TRBV5-4,TRBD1,-,TRBJ1-2
CASSYSQRDLQETQYF,TGTGCCAGCAGTTACTCGCAGCGGGACCTACAAGAGACCCAGTACTTC,TRBV6-6,TRBD2,-,TRBJ2-5
CASSIDQGSSQPQHF,TGTGCCAGTAGTATAGATCAAGGGTCTTCTCAGCCCCAGCATTTT,TRBV19,-,-,TRBJ1-5
CASSKIREQYF,TGTGCCAGCAGCAAGATCAGGGAGCAGTACTTC,TRBV5-6,-,-,TRBJ2-7
CASSSPAGTVNTEAFF,TGCGCCAGCAGCTCCCCGGCCGGGACAGTGAACACTGAAGCTTTCTTT,TRBV5-1,TRBD1,once,TRBJ1-1
CAIYSPTGEAGNTIYF,TGTGCCATCTACTCTCCAACAGGGGAAGCTGGAAACACCATATATTTT,TRBV10-3,TRBD1,-,TRBJ1-3
CASSLDGNTIYF,TGTGCCAGCAGCCTCGATGGAAACACCATATATTTT,TRBV5-4,-,-,TRBJ1-3
CASSTTENTGELFF,TGCGCCAGCAGCACGACCGAGAACACCGGGGAGCTGTTTTTT,TRBV5-1,-,-,TRBJ2-2
CASSLTGASGNIQYF,TGTGCCAGCAGTTTAACGGGGGCGTCGGGAAACATTCAGTACTTC,TRBV27,-,-,TRBJ2-4
CASSLYTRGFEQYF,TGTGCCAGCAGCTTGTATACACGGGGGTTCGAGCAGTACTTC,TRBV5-6,-,once,TRBJ2-7
CASRPPPIRGTEAFF,TGTGCCAGCAGACCACCCCCTATCAGAGGCACTGAAGCTTTCTTT,TRBV6-6,-,-,TRBJ1-1
CASSAGTQGTGHPLGYGYTF,TGCGCCAGCAGCGCGGGGACTCAGGGGACAGGACATCCTCTAGGGTATGGCTACACCTTC,TRBV5-1,TRBD1,-,TRBJ1-2
CASSSRLQETQYF,TGTGCCAGCAGCTCCAGGCTTCAAGAGACCCAGTACTTC,TRBV7-6,-,-,TRBJ2-5
CASSLGGYSGANVLTF,TGTGCCAGCAGCTTAGGAGGGTACTCTGGGGCCAACGTCCTGACTTTC,TRBV7-9,-,-,TRBJ2-6
CASSLRDYEQYF,TGTGCCAGCAGCCTCCGGGACTACGAGCAGTACTTC,TRBV13,-,-,TRBJ2-7
CASSEGADLNSPLHF,TGTGCCAGCAGTGAAGGGGCAGATCTGAATTCACCCCTCCACTTT,TRBV6-1,-,-,TRBJ1-6
CASSFTDTQYF,TGTGCCAGCAGTTTCACAGATACGCAGTATTTT,TRBV11-2,-,-,TRBJ2-3
CASSSGLAGGSNETQYF,TGTGCCAGCAGCTCGGGACTAGCGGGGGGCTCTAATGAGACCCAGTACTTC,TRBV7-9,TRBD2,-,TRBJ2-5
CASSLGTGFNEQFF,TGTGCCAGCAGTTTAGGGACAGGGTTCAATGAGCAGTTCTTC,TRBV27,TRBD1,-,TRBJ2-1
CASSYSREVETDTQYF,TGTGCCAGCAGTTATTCCCGGGAAGTAGAAACAGATACGCAGTATTTT,TRBV6-6,-,-,TRBJ2-3
CASGTSGPYEQYF,TGTGCCAGCGGGACTAGCGGTCCCTACGAGCAGTACTTC,TRBV27,TRBD2,once,TRBJ2-7
CASSYSSGADPYEQYF,TGTGCCAGCAGTTACTCATCTGGAGCGGACCCCTACGAGCAGTACTTC,TRBV6-5,-,-,TRBJ2-7
CATAQGEEGYTF,TGTGCCACCGCACAGGGGGAAGAGGGCTACACCTTC,TRBV28,TRBD1,-,TRBJ1-2
CASRWDRGTEAFF,TGTGCCAGCAGGTGGGACAGGGGGACCGAAGCTTTCTTT,TRBV2,TRBD1,few,TRBJ1-1